The clone carrying this T cell receptor beta chain was detected ten times or more. Its antigen remains unknown. This record comes from a study of T cell responses to AZD1222 COVID-19 vaccine. Study outcomes and limitations: Sampled repertoires all dated from after the peak T cell response. Most donors were white British and more were female, and clonal diversity was possibly underestimated.

The V end was cut by 4 bases, the J end by 0 bases, with 16 bases between. Germline V gives CDR1 MNHNS, CDR2 SASEGT. The CDR3 covers 18 residues. Sequencing was performed with immunoSEQ multiplex PCR; in TCRdb, only in-frame clones are kept and a portion is missing. Here the sample spans under 150,000 clones, around 83% being singletons. The sample consisted of peripheral blood, taken on day 0 of MenACWY control vaccination. The TCR sequence derives from an adult in good health. The chain is built from TRBV6-1 and TRBJ2-6; D may correspond to TRBD1 or TRBD2 (5 bases each). The chain's CDR3 is CASSVSGTEDSGANVLTF. The CDR3, as DNA: TGTGCCAGCAGTGTTTCCGGGACCGAAGACTCTGGGGCCAACGTCCTGACTTTC.